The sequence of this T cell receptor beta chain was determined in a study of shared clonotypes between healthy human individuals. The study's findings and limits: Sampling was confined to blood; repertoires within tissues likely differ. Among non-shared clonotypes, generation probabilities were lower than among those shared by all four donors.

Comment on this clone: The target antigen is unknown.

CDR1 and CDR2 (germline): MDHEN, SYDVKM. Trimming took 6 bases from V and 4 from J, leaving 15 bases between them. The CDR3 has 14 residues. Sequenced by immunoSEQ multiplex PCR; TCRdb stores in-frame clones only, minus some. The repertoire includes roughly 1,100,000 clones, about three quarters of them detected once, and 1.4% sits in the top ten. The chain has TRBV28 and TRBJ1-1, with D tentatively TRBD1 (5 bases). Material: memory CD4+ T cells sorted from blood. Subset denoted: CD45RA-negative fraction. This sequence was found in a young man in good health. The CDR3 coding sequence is TGTGCCAGCAGCGTACCCAGGGAGCCCACTGAAGCTTTCTTT. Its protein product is CASSVPREPTEAFF. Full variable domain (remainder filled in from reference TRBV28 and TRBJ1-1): DVKVTQSSRYLVKRTGEKVFLECVQDMDHENMFWYRQDPGLGLRLIYFSYDVKMKEKGDIPEGYSVSREKKERFSLILESASTNQTSMYLCASSVPREPTEAFFGQGTRLTVV.